These 20 T cell receptor beta chains came from one sample sequenced in a study of OX40 agonist ivuxolimab in advanced cancers. Profiling relied on immunoSEQ multiplex PCR, and the TCRdb table lists in-frame clones only, not all of them. The sample contains about 100,000 clones, about 89% of which appear only once. The specimen was CD4+ or CD8+ T cells sorted from blood, collected in a trial of the OX40 agonist ivuxolimab. These receptors all stem from an adult with an advanced solid tumor such as melanoma, head and neck, liver or kidney cancer.

The chain is built from TRBV15 and TRBJ1-2; 10 bases are a match to TRBD1. This CDR3 region has 14 residues. V lost 3 bases and J lost 8; bases outside the gene matches: 6. Germline CDR1 is LNHNV and CDR2 is YYDKDF (reference sequence). DNA of the CDR3: TGTGCCACCAGCAGGTCCGGGACAGGGGACGGCTACACCTTC. Residues: CATSRSGTGDGYTF.

The rearrangement links TRBV9 to TRBJ2-3, with 7 bases aligning to TRBD1. CDR1 SGDLS and CDR2 YYNGEE come from the germline V gene. CDR3 length: 13 residues. J lost 5 bases, V lost 5 bases, and 5 bases had no gene match. In nucleotides, the CDR3 is TGTGCCAGCAGTGAGACAGGGCGAGATACGCAGTATTTT. Translated, it gives CASSETGRDTQYF.

The chain recombines TRBV28 with TRBJ2-3; 7 nucleotides match TRBD1. This CDR3 spans 15 amino acids. The V and J ends lost 6 bases and 1 base, in that order; junction bases with no gene match: 7. Per germline, CDR1 MDHEN and CDR2 SYDVKM. The CDR3 protein is CASSLTGSGTDTQYF. The DNA for the CDR3 is TGTGCCAGCAGCCTGACAGGGAGCGGCACAGATACGCAGTATTTT. Complete variable domain (other parts from reference TRBV28 and TRBJ2-3): DVKVTQSSRYLVKRTGEKVFLECVQDMDHENMFWYRQDPGLGLRLIYFSYDVKMKEKGDIPEGYSVSREKKERFSLILESASTNQTSMYLCASSLTGSGTDTQYFGPGTRLTVL.

Remarks on this clone: The junction departs from germline at one end; a sequencing error may be responsible. V usage is TRBV5-1 and J usage is TRBJ2-7; TRBD1 aligns across 7 bases. The CDR3 is 12 amino acids. The germline V gene encodes CDR1 SGHRS and CDR2 YFSETQ. Here the CDR3 DNA reads TGCGCCAGCAGCTTGTCACCAGGGGGTTGGAACTTC. This translates into CASSLSPGGWNF.

The chain carries TRBV7-6 and TRBJ2-2; unclear D gene. The CDR3 consists of 16 residues. The V end was cut by 5 bases, the J end by 1 base, with 14 bases between. The V gene's germline CDR1 is SGHVS and CDR2 FNYEAQ. The CDR3 sequence: CASSPTSIRNTGELFF. The CDR3 nucleotides are TGTGCCAGCAGCCCCACCTCAATTAGGAACACCGGGGAGCTGTTTTTT.

This clone is a singleton in its sample. The rearrangement uses TRBV6-1 and TRBJ2-7; the D gene is possibly TRBD1 (6 bases). The germline CDR1 and CDR2 sequences are MNHNS and SASEGT. This CDR3 spans 13 amino acids. V was shortened by 6 bases and J by 0 bases, with 9 bases between the two germline ends. The CDR3 protein is CASSRDNSYEQYF. The CDR3 DNA reads TGTGCCAGCAGCCGGGACAACTCCTACGAGCAGTACTTC.

V gene TRBV7-9 combines with J gene TRBJ1-5; D is uncertain. The CDR3 contains 15 residues. V lost 5 bases to trimming and J lost 3 bases, with 14 bases between them. CDR1 SEHNR and CDR2 FQNEAQ come from the germline V gene (reference sequence). This chain's CDR3 is CASSPYGSTNQPQHF. The DNA of the CDR3 is TGTGCCAGCAGCCCTTACGGGTCGACCAATCAGCCCCAGCATTTT.

The V call is TRBV5-1, the J call TRBJ2-3; TRBD2 matches at 9 bases. Germline CDR1 SGHRS, CDR2 YFSETQ. This CDR3 is 15 amino acids long. The trim removed 4 bases at V and 4 bases at J, leaving 7 bases unmatched. The CDR3 bases are TGCGCCAGCAGCCCCGGGACTAGCCTCCCAGATACGCAGTATTTT. Protein: CASSPGTSLPDTQYF.

The chain has TRBV4-1 and TRBJ2-7; no reliable D call. Germline V gene lookup returns CDR1 MGHRA and CDR2 YSYEKL. CDR3 length: 15 residues. V shed 0 bases and J shed 1 base, with 10 bases lying between them. CDR3 sequence reads: CASSQERTVSYEQYF. CDR3 DNA: TGCGCCAGCAGCCAAGAGAGGACGGTTTCCTACGAGCAGTACTTC.

The CDR3 DNA reads TGTGCCAGCAGCTTAGGGGCAGGGAGTGTCACCGGGGAGCTGTTTTTT. Protein: CASSLGAGSVTGELFF. This chain uses TRBV11-2 with TRBJ2-2; the D call may be TRBD1 or TRBD2 (5 bases each). Trimming cost V 1 base and J 4 bases, with 13 bases left between them. Germline loops: CDR1 SGHAT, CDR2 FQNNGV. CDR3 length: 16 amino acids. The full variable domain, with the rest looked up from reference TRBV11-2 and TRBJ2-2, is EAGVAQSPRYKIIEKRQSVAFWCNPISGHATLYWYQQILGQGPKLLIQFQNNGVVDDSQLPKDRFSAERLKGVDSTLKIQPAKLEDSAVYLCASSLGAGSVTGELFFGEGSRLTVL.

The V call is TRBV4-1, the J call TRBJ1-4; D unresolved. From germline, CDR1 is MGHRA and CDR2 YSYEKL. CDR3 length: 14 amino acids. Trimming took off 4 bases at V and 5 bases at J, with 11 bases between the two ends. In nucleotides, the CDR3 is TGCGCCAGCAGCCCCCAGAGTTACAATGAAAAACTGTTTTTT. This gives the protein CASSPQSYNEKLFF.

This chain connects TRBV5-1 to TRBJ2-5; D is undetermined. V lost 5 bases and J lost 5, with 10 bases in between. Germline V CDR1 and CDR2: SGHRS, YFSETQ. The CDR3 length is 12 residues. Here the CDR3 reads CASSLVLETQYF. The CDR3 DNA reads TGCGCCAGCAGTCTAGTTTTGGAGACCCAGTACTTC.

The chain carries TRBV2 and TRBJ2-1; D call uncertain. V lost 6 bases and J 5 bases, leaving 11 bases between the germline ends. This CDR3 has 13 residues. Germline V lookup: CDR1 SNHLY, CDR2 FYNNEI. The CDR3 spells CASSPIRNNEQFF. The CDR3 DNA reads as TGTGCCAGCAGCCCGATAAGGAACAATGAGCAGTTCTTC.

This chain connects TRBV5-1 to TRBJ2-3; 7 bases align to TRBD2. Germline CDR1 is SGHRS and CDR2 is YFSETQ. V lost 4 bases, J lost 1 base, and 6 bases stayed unmatched. The CDR3 is 15 residues long. As DNA, the CDR3 is TGCGCCAGCAGCGAGGCGGGGGACCGCACAGATACGCAGTATTTT. Its translation is CASSEAGDRTDTQYF.

This clone was seen a single time. This CDR3 is CASSFQWGLAGDTQYF. In nucleotides, the CDR3 is TGTGCCAGCAGCTTCCAGTGGGGACTAGCGGGAGATACGCAGTATTTT. The chain recombines TRBV5-8 with TRBJ2-3; 12 nucleotides agree with TRBD2. V was clipped by 2 bases and J by 5 bases; unmatched bases: 6. The germline gives CDR1 SGHTS, CDR2 YDEGEE. The CDR3 covers 16 residues. Filled out from reference TRBV5-8 and TRBJ2-3, the complete variable domain reads EAGVTQSPTHLIKTRGQQATLRCSPISGHTSVYWYQQALGLGLQFLLWYDEGEERNRGNFPPRFSGRQFPNYSSELNVNALELEDSALYLCASSFQWGLAGDTQYFGPGTRLTVL.

This clone was recorded only once. The chain uses TRBV13 and TRBJ2-1; 12 positions agree with TRBD2. The V gene end was trimmed by 3 bases and the J gene end by 0 bases; junction bases not matched to a gene: 6. The length of the CDR3 is 18 residues. The germline V gene encodes CDR1 PRHDT and CDR2 FYEKMQ (reference sequence). The CDR3 region has the DNA TGTGCCAGCAGCTTCCGACTAGCGGGGGCTTACTCCTACAATGAGCAGTTCTTC. Translating gives CASSFRLAGAYSYNEQFF.

The DNA for the CDR3 is TGTGCCAGCAGCTTAACAGTGGGTTTCTACGAGCAGTACTTC. Its protein product is CASSLTVGFYEQYF. The rearrangement joins TRBV7-9 to TRBJ2-7, with D unclear. Per the germline V gene, CDR1 is SEHNR and CDR2 is FQNEAQ (reference sequence). The CDR3 consists of 14 residues. Between the trimmed V and J ends, which lost 2 bases and 3 bases, there was a span of 11 bases.

This chain connects TRBV25-1 to TRBJ1-2; 7 nucleotides agree with TRBD1. This CDR3 has 16 amino acids. V lost 2 bases and J lost 8; bases outside the gene matches: 14. Germline CDR1 MGHDK, CDR2 SYGVNS. The CDR3 is CASSEIREQGVRGYTF. The CDR3 DNA follows: TGTGCCAGCAGTGAAATTAGGGAGCAGGGGGTGAGAGGCTACACCTTC.

V is TRBV7-3 and J is TRBJ2-3, with 7 bases fitting TRBD2. CDR1 and CDR2 (germline): SGHTA, FQGTGA. The CDR3 runs 12 residues. Trimming at V came to 5 bases and at J to 6 bases, leaving 2 bases not matched to a gene. The CDR3: CASSPGRDTQYF. The CDR3 DNA follows: TGTGCCAGCAGCCCCGGGAGGGATACGCAGTATTTT.

The rearrangement joins TRBV21-1 to TRBJ1-2. TRBV21-1 is a pseudogene. The CDR3 is made up of 15 amino acids. The CDR3 sequence is CASSKEALPKMGYTF. CDR3 nucleotides: TGTGCCAGCAGCAAAGAGGCACTTCCTAAGATGGGCTACACCTTC.